This T cell receptor (beta chain) came from a study of post-analysis software for immune sequencing data. Study-level results: Roughly 5 TRBV segments, including TRBV5-6, TRBV5-1 and TRBV20-1, were more frequent in patients than controls.

Trimming shortened V by 2 bases and J by 8 bases, and 13 bases separated the two germline ends. CDR1 and CDR2 from the germline V gene are MNHNS and SASEGT. This CDR3 is 14 amino acids long. This clonotype was detected a few times. Its antigen is unknown. TCR beta cDNA libraries had unique molecular identifiers. TCRdb fed the PCR reads into MiXCR, producing one record per CDR3 protein. Altogether approximately 570,000 distinct CDR3 sequences are present, 40% to 50% being singletons, with the ten largest covering about 1.8%. The material sequenced was blood. The J gene is TRBJ1-5, the V gene TRBV6-1, with a possible D match to TRBD1 (5 bases). The source is a girl aged 5 to 17 with multiple sclerosis. The CDR3 spells CASSESGRAEPQHF. The CDR3 DNA reads TGTGCCAGCAGTGAATCGGGCAGGGCCGAGCCCCAGCATTTT.